This TCR beta chain is from a study of T cell repertoires in aging, cancer and after chemotherapy. Peripheral blood genomic DNA, not sorted cells or RNA, was the template. A mixed TRB-A/B primer pool amplified rearranged TRB by multiplex touch-down PCR. One entry per CDR3 protein, called by TCRdb with MiXCR from the multiplex PCR reads. The table lists 6,500 to 8,000 distinct CDR3 sequences, approximately 28% of them singletons. V lost 3 bases to trimming and J lost 0 bases; unmatched junction nucleotides: 3. CDR1 is MNHEY, CDR2 SMNVEV, per germline (reference sequence). The length of the CDR3 is 15 residues.

V is TRBV27 and J is TRBJ2-3, with 7 bases fitting TRBD2. The specimen sequenced was blood. The receptor's source is a human donor with a blood cancer. CDR3 amino acids: CASSFSGASTDTQYF. In nucleotides, the CDR3 is TGTGCCAGCAGTTTCAGCGGGGCTAGCACAGATACGCAGTATTTT.